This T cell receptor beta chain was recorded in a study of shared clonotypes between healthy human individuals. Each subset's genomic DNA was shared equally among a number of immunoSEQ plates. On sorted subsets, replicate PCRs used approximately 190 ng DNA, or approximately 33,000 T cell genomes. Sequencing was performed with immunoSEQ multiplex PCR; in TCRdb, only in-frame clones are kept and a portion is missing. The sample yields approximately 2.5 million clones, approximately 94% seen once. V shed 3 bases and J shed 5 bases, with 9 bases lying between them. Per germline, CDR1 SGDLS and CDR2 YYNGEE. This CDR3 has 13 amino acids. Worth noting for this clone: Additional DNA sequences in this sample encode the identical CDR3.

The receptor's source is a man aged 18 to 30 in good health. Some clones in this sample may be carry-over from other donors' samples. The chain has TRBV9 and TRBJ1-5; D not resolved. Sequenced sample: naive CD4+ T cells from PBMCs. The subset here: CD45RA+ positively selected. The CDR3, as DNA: TGTGCCAGCAGCGCCACCGGTGATCAGCCCCAGCATTTT. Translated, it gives CASSATGDQPQHF.